This TCR beta chain stems from a study of shared clonotypes between healthy human individuals. Study information: Each donor contributed plates that comprised three CD4 naive, three CD4 memory, two CD8 naive and one CD8 memory.

Genomic DNA belonging to each subset was distributed in equal measure over several immunoSEQ plates. Profiling relied on immunoSEQ multiplex PCR, and the TCRdb table lists in-frame clones only, not all of them. The data show roughly 1.4 million clones, with approximately 98.5% seen just once and roughly 0.36% held by the top ten. Germline CDR1 reads SGHTA; CDR2 reads FQGNSA. The CDR3 length is 16 residues. The V gene lost 5 bases and the J gene lost 4 bases, with 18 bases spanning the gap. The TCR originated in a man aged 30 to 45 in good health. V and J are TRBV7-2 and TRBJ2-1; D is possibly TRBD2 (6 bases). The sequenced sample was naive CD4+ T cells sorted from blood. Subset indicated: CD45RA+ positively selected. The DNA for the CDR3 is TGTGCCAGCAGCAGCAAACCGGGACTCCCTTACAATGAGCAGTTCTTC. Translation gives CASSSKPGLPYNEQFF.